This TCR beta chain was obtained from a study of blood T cell repertoires in COVID-19. The overall study: T cells, B-cell-depleted T cells, or PBMCs provided the cDNA or gDNA that served as material.

This clone came up a few times. Germline loops: CDR1 MNHEY, CDR2 SMNVEV (reference sequence). The CDR3 runs to 13 residues. Trimming took off 3 bases at V and 4 bases at J, with 9 bases between the two ends. The protocol was immunoSEQ multiplex PCR, while the TCRdb copy is restricted to in-frame clones and leaves out a portion. The table lists about 120,000 clones, 80% to 90% of them singletons. The specimen was peripheral blood. The receptor's source is a man aged 65 to 85 with active or convalescent COVID-19. This chain links TRBV27 with TRBJ1-1; weak D call: TRBD1 (5 bases). CDR3: CASSFPGLTEAFF. The CDR3 DNA reads TGTGCCAGCAGTTTCCCGGGACTCACTGAAGCTTTCTTT.